In this sample, the clone carrying this T cell receptor beta chain turned up many times. This entry comes from a study of CDR3 diversity in severe acne. TCRdb independently ran MiXCR on the PCR reads; one entry per CDR3 protein. This sample has about 86,000 distinct CDR3 sequences, with around 49% found just once. The length of the CDR3 is 14 residues. CDR1 and CDR2 from the germline V gene are MNHEY and SMNVEV (reference sequence). Losses at the gene ends were 6 bases for V and 5 bases for J; bases not matched to a gene: 7. The chain is built from TRBV27 and TRBJ2-5, with TRBD2 matching over 9 bases. The origin of this receptor is a male donor in good health, without acne. The sequencing sample was made of blood. The CDR3 protein is CASRFRGRAETQYF. The CDR3 DNA reads as TGTGCCAGCAGGTTTCGCGGGAGGGCGGAGACCCAGTACTTC.